This record concerns one TCR beta chain sequence. At the DNA level, this CDR3 is encoded by other sequences in the same sample as well. Original processing methods: The authors estimated nucleated cell counts from reference gene primer amplification. Method: immunoSEQ multiplex PCR; TCRdb's copy keeps in-frame clones and lacks some. Clonal size and the V and J genes are those of that table, whereas D and trimming came from the DNA. Of 190,000 or so clones listed, about 81% are singletons. The data derive from a study of blood T cell repertoires in COVID-19. Turning to the study itself: PBMCs, B-cell-depleted T cells, or T cells were the source of the cDNA or gDNA that made up the material.

Unmatched junction bases numbered 0, after V lost 6 bases and J lost 2 bases. The germline V gene encodes CDR1 SQVTM and CDR2 ANQGSEA. The CDR3 spans 12 residues. In terms of age and location, participants ranged from roughly 18 to 100 years and lived in roughly 22 US areas. Recovered Cohort 3 donors showed two negative PCRs, clearance, or symptom resolution. The sequenced sample was PBMCs or T cells enriched from blood (not recorded which). The chain links TRBV29-1 to TRBJ1-2, with TRBD1 matching 10 bases. The TCR was taken from a man aged 40-49 years who had recovered from COVID-19. The CDR3, as DNA: TGCAGCGTGGGACAGGGGAACTATGGCTACACCTTC. This gives the protein CSVGQGNYGYTF.